The TCR beta chain under discussion was sequenced for a study of cytomegalovirus exposure and HLA in healthy donors. Overall study findings and caveats: Several of the most significant clusters appeared, in a later analysis, to be linked to common viral pathogens. It was taken for granted in presence/absence analyses that sequencing depth across donors was roughly uniform.

Every donor was a healthy person donating bone marrow. About this clone: Its matching antigen is unknown.

Primers included in the PCR were 60 Vbeta and 13 Jbeta primers. TCRdb keeps only in-frame clones here, not all; method: immunoSEQ multiplex PCR. Here the sample spans around 65,000 clones, about 80% being singletons. The CDR3 loop spans 12 amino acids. Trimming took off 7 bases at V and 4 bases at J, with 10 bases between the two ends. Germline-derived CDR1 and CDR2 are MDHEN and SYDVKM. V is TRBV28 and J is TRBJ1-2; D gene uncertain. This sequence was found in a man aged 45-65 years in good health and CMV-seropositive. Specimen: PBMCs. The CDR3 loop reads CASITSGYGYTF. CDR3 nucleotide sequence: TGTGCCAGCATCACTTCGGGCTATGGCTACACCTTC.